What follows describes a single T cell receptor beta chain. Its antigen remains unidentified. The data were taken from a study of T cell repertoires in cytomegalovirus infection. Across the whole study: Matching HLA type and CMV infection were both indicated by public TCR beta signatures. Study findings and constraints: What dominated the ex vivo response were HLA-C-restricted CMV-specific TCR beta clonotypes.

TCRdb re-called the reads through MiXCR, storing one row per CDR3 protein. The sample carries around 130,000 distinct CDR3 sequences, roughly 8.2% recorded once. The TCR sequence derives from a human donor in good health (CMV status not recorded). Some clones in this sample may be carry-over from other donors' samples. The sequenced sample was PBMCs.

CDR3: CASRTGDYGYTF. CDR3 coding DNA: TGTGCCAGCAGGACTGGGGACTATGGCTACACCTTC. The rearrangement links TRBV28 to TRBJ1-2; unclear D gene. The germline V gene has CDR1 MDHEN and CDR2 SYDVKM. V shed 6 bases and J shed 3 bases, with 8 bases lying between them. The CDR3 sequence is 12 residues long.